This entry lists 26 T cell receptor beta chains sequenced from one sample in a study of cytomegalovirus exposure and HLA in healthy donors. The PCR had 60 Vbeta and 13 Jbeta primers. Libraries were prepared by immunoSEQ multiplex PCR; TCRdb keeps only in-frame clonotypes and omits some of them. The table has 55,000 to 65,000 clones, 85% to 90% seen once; the top ten hold around 10%. The specimen sequenced was PBMCs. Receptors were obtained from a female donor in good health and CMV-seronegative.

The rearrangement links TRBV7-3 to TRBJ2-1, with TRBD2 matching 9 bases. V trimming: 5 bases; J trimming: 5 bases; junction bases outside the gene matches: 7. The CDR3 contains 15 residues. Germline CDR1 reads SGHTA; CDR2 reads FQGTGA. The CDR3: CASSQSGGRNNEQFF. The CDR3 DNA follows: TGTGCCAGCAGCCAAAGCGGGGGGCGAAACAATGAGCAGTTCTTC.

This clone came up a few times. CDR3 sequence: CASSKLAGSEQFF. DNA for the CDR3: TGTGCCAGCTCAAAGCTAGCGGGGTCTGAGCAGTTCTTC. The chain is built from TRBV18 and TRBJ2-1; 9 bases agree with TRBD2. The CDR3 has 13 amino acids. V was clipped by 5 bases and J by 9 bases; unmatched bases: 5. Germline assignment: CDR1 KGHSH and CDR2 LQKENI.

CDR3 sequence reads: CASSLPGQGWPEAFF. DNA for the CDR3: TGTGCCAGCAGCTTACCGGGACAGGGTTGGCCTGAAGCTTTCTTT. The chain is built from TRBV5-4 and TRBJ1-1; 9 bases are a match to TRBD1. The CDR3 is made up of 15 amino acids. V lost 2 bases, J lost 6 bases, and 8 bases stayed unmatched. Germline CDR1 and CDR2: SGHNT and YYREEE (reference sequence).

The gene calls are TRBV18 and TRBJ2-6; 7 bases align to TRBD1. The V gene's germline CDR1 is KGHSH and CDR2 LQKENI. CDR3 length equals 18 residues. V was pared by 0 bases and J by 0 bases, with 5 bases of the junction left unmatched. The CDR3 nucleotides read TGTGCCAGCTCACCACCGGGACAGATAAGCTCTGGGGCCAACGTCCTGACTTTC. The encoded protein is CASSPPGQISSGANVLTF.

The J gene is TRBJ2-5, the V gene TRBV4-2, with 10 positions matching TRBD2. The CDR3 extends over 17 amino acids. V was clipped by 0 bases and J by 1 base; unmatched bases: 5. Germline-derived CDR1 and CDR2 are LGHNA and YNFKEQ. The CDR3 region is CASSQELIAGGQETQYF. CDR3 DNA sequence: TGTGCCAGCAGCCAAGAGCTGATAGCGGGGGGCCAAGAGACCCAGTACTTC.

The rearrangement joins TRBV21-1 to TRBJ1-2. TRBV21-1 is a pseudogene. CDR3 size: 11 residues. The CDR3 loop is CASSNRGCYTF. CDR3 coding DNA: TGTGCCAGCAGCAATCGGGGGTGCTACACCTTC.

Only one count was recorded for this clone. The chain's CDR3 is CASSQATPGQGVSPLHF. The CDR3 coding sequence is TGCGCCAGCAGCCAAGCCACCCCCGGGCAGGGTGTATCACCCCTCCACTTT. V and J are TRBV4-1 and TRBJ1-6; TRBD1 is a possible D gene (5 bases). This CDR3 is built from 17 residues. CDR1 and CDR2 from the germline V gene are MGHRA and YSYEKL. V was cut by 1 base and J by 10 bases, with 20 bases left in between.

This clone turned up a few times. The V and J genes are TRBV18 and TRBJ1-1; tentative D call: TRBD1 (6 bases). This CDR3 has 16 amino acids. The ends were cut back, 5 bases at V and 1 base at J, with 17 bases in the middle. Germline V gives CDR1 KGHSH, CDR2 LQKENI. The DNA of the CDR3 is TGTGCCAGCTCATCAAGCATAGGGGGACGGAACACTGAAGCTTTCTTT. Translation: CASSSSIGGRNTEAFF.

The V and J genes are TRBV29-1 and TRBJ1-2; D not resolved. The CDR3 has 13 amino acids. CDR1 and CDR2 from the germline V gene are SQVTM and ANQGSEA. The V end lost 2 bases, the J end lost 10 bases, and 17 bases lay between the germline ends. In nucleotides, the CDR3 is TGCAGCGTTGAATCGACACGGGGAATAGTCTACACCTTC. Residues: CSVESTRGIVYTF. Based on the CDR3 plus reference TRBV29-1 and TRBJ1-2, the full variable domain is SAVISQKPSRDICQRGTSLTIQCQVDSQVTMMFWYRQQPGQSLTLIATANQGSEATYESGFVIDKFPISRPNLTFSTLTVSNMSPEDSSIYLCSVESTRGIVYTFGSGTRLTVV.

This clone showed up just once. CDR3: CSVVGQMNTEAFF. The CDR3 nucleotides are TGCAGCGTTGTCGGTCAAATGAACACTGAAGCTTTCTTT. J is TRBJ1-1 and V is TRBV29-1; no firm D call. The germline V gene encodes CDR1 SQVTM and CDR2 ANQGSEA. V lost 4 bases to trimming and J lost 0 bases, with 9 bases between them. This CDR3 comprises 13 residues.

J is TRBJ1-1 and V is TRBV7-9, with no clear D. Trimming took off 5 bases at V and 5 bases at J, with 12 bases between the two ends. CDR1 and CDR2 (germline): SEHNR, FQNEAQ (reference sequence). This CDR3 has 13 residues. CDR3: CASSGLRGTEAFF. The CDR3 region has the DNA TGTGCCAGCAGCGGTCTTAGAGGGACTGAAGCTTTCTTT.

CDR3 nucleotides: TGTGCCAGCAGCTTAACGGGATACGAGCAGTACTTC. Its translation is CASSLTGYEQYF. V gene TRBV7-9 combines with J gene TRBJ2-7, with D perhaps matching TRBD2 (5 bases). V dropped 2 bases and J dropped 4 bases, with 6 bases sitting between them. CDR3 size: 12 residues. The germline CDR1 and CDR2 sequences are SEHNR and FQNEAQ (reference sequence).

The chain carries TRBV27 and TRBJ2-7; TRBD1 might be the D (6 bases). The CDR3 sequence is 14 residues long. The germline gives CDR1 MNHEY, CDR2 SMNVEV (reference sequence). Trimming removed 5 bases at V and 5 bases at J, with 16 bases between. The CDR3 coding sequence is TGTGCCAGCAGTCCCGGCGACAGGCCCGACGAGCAGTACTTC. Translated, it gives CASSPGDRPDEQYF.

V usage is TRBV15 and J usage is TRBJ2-3, with 12 bases matching TRBD2. The V and J ends lost 5 bases and 6 bases, in that order; junction bases with no gene match: 12. The germline gives CDR1 LNHNV, CDR2 YYDKDF (reference sequence). This CDR3 contains 17 residues. Here the CDR3 DNA reads TGTGCCACCAGCGGTCGACTAGCGGGAGCATCGTACGATACGCAGTATTTT. Its protein product is CATSGRLAGASYDTQYF.

The genes are TRBV10-2 and TRBJ1-6; 11 bases align to TRBD1. V lost 0 bases, J lost 6 bases, and 7 bases stayed unmatched. Germline V gives CDR1 WSHSY, CDR2 SAAADI. The CDR3 has 18 residues. DNA of the CDR3: TGCGCCAGCAGTGAGTCGGGGGACAGGGGGTCAGGTAATTCACCCCTCCACTTT. Its protein is CASSESGDRGSGNSPLHF.

The chain uses TRBV5-6 and TRBJ2-2; TRBD1 agrees at 10 bases. This CDR3 comprises 16 residues. V lost 3 bases to trimming and J lost 6 bases; unmatched junction nucleotides: 8. Germline V gives CDR1 SGHDT, CDR2 YYEEEE. The CDR3 is CASSWAGTGEAGELFF. CDR3 sequence (DNA): TGTGCCAGCAGCTGGGCCGGGACAGGGGAGGCCGGGGAGCTGTTTTTT.

This sequence joins TRBV7-2 and TRBJ2-3; 10 bases match TRBD2. CDR1 is SGHTA and CDR2 is FQGNSA in the germline V gene. Trimming removed 5 bases from V and 5 bases from J; junction bases left unmatched: 13. This CDR3 comprises 17 residues. CDR3 bases: TGTGCCAGCAGCCCCTGGCGGCCTAGCGGGAGTATAGATACGCAGTATTTT. Translating it yields CASSPWRPSGSIDTQYF.

The rearrangement uses TRBV21-1 and TRBJ2-1; the table's D gene call, TRBD2, was not cross checked with the DNA. TRBV21-1 is a listed pseudogene. CDR3 length: 15 amino acids. CDR3 region: CASSKRESSGSEQFF. The DNA for the CDR3 is TGTGCCAGCAGCAAGCGGGAGTCCTCCGGTAGTGAGCAGTTCTTC.

The rearrangement joins TRBV28 to TRBJ1-5; a possible D gene is TRBD1 (5 bases). Germline V lookup: CDR1 MDHEN, CDR2 SYDVKM. Trimming pared 6 bases from V and 4 bases from J, leaving 10 bases between. CDR3 length: 13 amino acids. CDR3 amino acids: CASRRQLNQPQHF. As DNA, the CDR3 is TGTGCCAGCAGACGACAGCTTAATCAGCCCCAGCATTTT. The full variable domain, in which reference TRBV28 and TRBJ1-5 provide the parts outside the CDR3, is DVKVTQSSRYLVKRTGEKVFLECVQDMDHENMFWYRQDPGLGLRLIYFSYDVKMKEKGDIPEGYSVSREKKERFSLILESASTNQTSMYLCASRRQLNQPQHFGDGTRLSIL.

The J gene is TRBJ1-2, the V gene TRBV5-1; maybe TRBD1 (6 bases). The germline gives CDR1 SGHRS, CDR2 YFSETQ. The CDR3 is 13 amino acids. The ends were cut back, 7 bases at V and 5 bases at J, with 15 bases in the middle. The DNA for the CDR3 is TGCGCCAGCCGACAGGATCTGCCGTATGGCTACACCTTC. This gives the protein CASRQDLPYGYTF.

This sequence joins TRBV4-1 and TRBJ2-3; TRBD2 aligns across 14 bases. Trimming at V came to 4 bases and at J to 5 bases, leaving 11 bases not matched to a gene. The CDR3 is made up of 18 amino acids. Germline V lookup: CDR1 MGHRA, CDR2 YSYEKL. DNA of the CDR3: TGCGCCAGCAGCCGGAGACTAGCGGGAGGGGACCTAGGAGATACGCAGTATTTT. Protein product: CASSRRLAGGDLGDTQYF.

The chain is built from TRBV7-9 and TRBJ2-1, with D perhaps matching TRBD1 (7 bases). Germline assignment: CDR1 SEHNR and CDR2 FQNEAQ (reference sequence). The CDR3 totals 15 residues. V gave up 7 bases and J gave up 3 bases, with 16 bases separating them. The CDR3 DNA reads TGTGCCAGCACCGGAGGGGGACAGAACTACAATGAGCAGTTCTTC. Amino acid sequence: CASTGGGQNYNEQFF.

The chain joins TRBV5-1 to TRBJ1-2, with D possibly matching TRBD1 (5 bases). Trimming shortened V by 3 bases and J by 0 bases, and 12 bases separated the two germline ends. This CDR3 is built from 15 residues. CDR1 and CDR2 (germline): SGHRS, YFSETQ. The CDR3 sequence is CASSSDSRANYGYTF. DNA for the CDR3: TGCGCCAGCAGCTCCGACAGTCGTGCTAACTATGGCTACACCTTC.

The chain is built from TRBV9 and TRBJ1-5; the D gene is possibly TRBD1 (6 bases). CDR3 length: 15 amino acids. The germline V and J ends were trimmed by 4 bases and 7 bases, with 18 bases remaining between them. Germline values: CDR1 SGDLS, CDR2 YYNGEE. This chain's CDR3 is CASSPSGVGGQPQHF. The CDR3 bases are TGTGCCAGCAGCCCCTCCGGGGTTGGGGGCCAGCCCCAGCATTTT.

This chain links TRBV28 with TRBJ2-4, with TRBD1 identical over 8 bases. Germline V lookup: CDR1 MDHEN, CDR2 SYDVKM. V gave up 11 bases and J gave up 13 bases; unmatched junction bases: 19. CDR3 length: 14 amino acids. The chain's CDR3 is CARTGGSSGQVQYF. The CDR3 coding sequence is TGTGCCCGTACTGGAGGCTCCTCGGGACAGGTACAGTACTTC.

This clone was detected a few times. V is TRBV7-2 and J is TRBJ2-1; TRBD2 is a possible D gene (6 bases). Per the germline V gene, CDR1 is SGHTA and CDR2 is FQGNSA. The length of the CDR3 is 15 residues. The germline V and J ends were trimmed by 4 bases and 0 bases, with 10 bases remaining between them. The CDR3 reads CASSSGLNSYNEQFF. The CDR3, as DNA: TGTGCCAGCAGCTCCGGACTAAACTCCTACAATGAGCAGTTCTTC.